These 19 T cell receptor beta chains were all obtained from the same sample, sequenced in a study of read filtering for tumor transcriptome and immune sequencing. This library used around 400 ng RNA and molecular barcoded adaptors spanning alpha/delta and beta/gamma chains. In TCRdb, the reads were re-called with MiXCR into one record per CDR3 protein. The sample carries 75,000 to 95,000 distinct CDR3 sequences, around a fifth recorded once. Sequenced sample: a population of CD138-negative cells sorted from bone marrow. These receptors came from a donor at least 40 years old with multiple myeloma.

As concerns this clonotype: This may stem from a read error, because a much larger clone lies one nucleotide away. This rearrangement joins TRBV7-9 to TRBJ2-5; D uncertain. CDR3 length equals 14 residues. Germline V gene data show CDR1 as SEHNR and CDR2 as FQNEAQ (reference sequence). The V and J ends lost 10 bases and 1 base respectively, with 16 bases between them. The CDR3 sequence: CATEGPRIQETQYF. CDR3 DNA sequence: TGTGCCACCGAAGGGCCACGGATCCAAGAGACCCAGTACTTC.

This clonotype was counted ten times or more. The chain recombines TRBV19 with TRBJ2-7; tentatively, D is TRBD2 (6 bases). The CDR3 extends over 14 amino acids. V was pared by 5 bases and J by 3 bases, with 14 bases between. Germline V gives CDR1 LNHDA, CDR2 SQIVND (reference sequence). In DNA form, the CDR3 reads TGTGCCAGTAGTTCTACTGGAGGGATCTACGAGCAGTACTTC. It yields the protein CASSSTGGIYEQYF.

The table lists this clonotype with many counts. The chain has TRBV20-1 and TRBJ2-5; tentative D call: TRBD2 (7 bases). Trimming pared 3 bases from V and 2 bases from J, leaving 13 bases between. The germline V gene has CDR1 DFQATT and CDR2 SNEGSKA (reference sequence). This CDR3 is built from 14 residues. The CDR3 coding sequence is TGCAGTGCTAGCGGGGGGCTGGAACAAGAGACCCAGTACTTC. Translating it yields CSASGGLEQETQYF.

On this clonotype itself: Germline and junction disagree at one end, which may indicate a read error. The chain carries TRBV12-3 or TRBV12-4 and TRBJ2-1, with a weak D call TRBD2 (5 bases). CDR3 length: 15 amino acids. This CDR3 is CASSLMASPYNERFF. CDR3 sequence (DNA): TGTGCCAGCAGTTTAATGGCTAGCCCCTACAATGAGCGGTTCTTC.

Regarding this clonotype: It is likely a read error, because the conserved phenylalanine at the end of the CDR3 is missing. V is TRBV24-1 and J is TRBJ2-5; 7 nucleotides agree with TRBD1. The CDR3 extends over 15 amino acids. Germline V gene sequence: CDR1 KGHDR, CDR2 SFDVKD. V was pared by 3 bases and J by 5 bases, with 8 bases of the junction left unmatched. The CDR3 here is CATSDVTGSGETQYL. CDR3 bases: TGTGCCACCAGTGATGTGACAGGGTCGGGGGAGACCCAGTACCTC.

The sample holds many counts of this clonotype. The rearrangement joins TRBV7-2 to TRBJ2-7, with 10 bases matching TRBD2. Unmatched junction bases numbered 11, after V lost 5 bases and J lost 7 bases. Germline V gives CDR1 SGHTA, CDR2 FQGNSA. The CDR3 is 15 amino acids. In DNA form, the CDR3 reads TGTGCCAGCAGCCGGGGGGGGACTAGCGATGGTGAGCAGTACTTC. Amino acid sequence: CASSRGGTSDGEQYF.

The sample holds many counts of this clonotype. The chain combines TRBV18 with TRBJ1-1; 7 bases line up with TRBD1. V dropped 3 bases and J dropped 8; count of bases not matched to a gene: 0. This CDR3 comprises 11 residues. The germline V gene encodes CDR1 KGHSH and CDR2 LQKENI. The CDR3 nucleotides are TGTGCCAGCTCACCGGACAGGGAAGCTTTCTTT. This sequence encodes CASSPDREAFF.

This clonotype was seen many times. V and J are TRBV6-1 and TRBJ1-1; TRBD1 is a possible D gene (5 bases). The length of the CDR3 is 15 residues. V shed 0 bases and J shed 1 base, with 9 bases lying between them. Germline V lookup: CDR1 MNHNS, CDR2 SASEGT. The CDR3 reads CASSEATAQNTEAFF. CDR3 bases: TGTGCCAGCAGTGAAGCGACAGCACAGAACACTGAAGCTTTCTTT.

V usage is TRBV9 and J usage is TRBJ2-2; the D call may be TRBD1 or TRBD2 (6 bases each). Germline assignment: CDR1 SGDLS and CDR2 YYNGEE. The CDR3 loop spans 16 amino acids. V shed 2 bases and J shed 6 bases, with 17 bases lying between them. CDR3 loop: CASSVRGTSYAGELFF. The CDR3 DNA reads TGTGCCAGCAGCGTTCGGGGGACATCTTACGCCGGGGAGCTGTTTTTT.

This clonotype was seen just once. V usage is TRBV30 and J usage is TRBJ1-2; no clear D gene. The germline CDR1 and CDR2 sequences are GTSNPN and SVGIG (reference sequence). Between the trimmed V and J ends, which lost 5 bases and 8 bases, there was a span of 9 bases. The CDR3 runs 10 residues. The CDR3 DNA reads as TGTGCCTGGTACGGAGAAGGCTACACCTTC. Its translation is CAWYGEGYTF.

This clonotype appeared many times. One end of the junction varies from germline; a read error may be responsible. The V and J genes are TRBV6-2 or TRBV6-3 and TRBJ2-1, with TRBD1 as a possible D gene (6 bases). The CDR3 runs to 12 residues. The V gene's germline CDR1 is MNHEY and CDR2 SVGEGT. This chain's CDR3 is CASSYSTGGGLF. The CDR3 coding sequence is TGTGCCAGCAGTTACTCGACTGGGGGCGGGCTCTTC.

This clonotype is categorized as medium-sized. The rearrangement links TRBV5-4 to TRBJ2-1, with 8 bases lining up with TRBD2. This CDR3 is 16 amino acids long. Germline assignment: CDR1 SGHNT and CDR2 YYREEE (reference sequence). J gave up 2 bases and V 3 bases, and 7 bases lay outside the gene matches. The CDR3 loop reads CASSSQAAGAYNEQFF. As DNA, the CDR3 is TGTGCCAGCAGCTCCCAAGCAGCGGGGGCCTACAATGAGCAGTTCTTC.

In this sample, this clonotype turned up many times. This chain links TRBV29-1 with TRBJ2-7, with 13 bases identical to TRBD2. Germline values: CDR1 SQVTM, CDR2 ANQGSEA. V was pared by 6 bases and J by 1 base, with 0 bases of the junction left unmatched. This CDR3 has 13 amino acids. The CDR3 is CSVLAGGSYEQYF. CDR3 nucleotides: TGCAGCGTACTAGCGGGGGGGTCCTACGAGCAGTACTTC.

This clonotype was counted many times. For the CDR3, the DNA is TGTGCCAGCCTAAGGACAGGGGGCTCTAACTATGGCTACACCTTC. Its protein product is CASLRTGGSNYGYTF. The chain has TRBV12-3 or TRBV12-4 and TRBJ1-2, with 11 bases that match TRBD1. Trimming removed 8 bases from V and 0 bases from J; junction bases left unmatched: 5. This CDR3 has 15 residues.

To note about this clonotype: One end of the junction fails to match germline, which may point to a read error. The rearrangement joins TRBV19 to TRBJ2-1; the match to TRBD1 covers 7 bases. The CDR3 consists of 16 residues. The V gene's germline CDR1 is LNHDA and CDR2 SQIVND (reference sequence). The DNA of the CDR3 is TGTCCCAGTAGGTCGGACAGGTCAGGAACTTACAATGAGCAGTTCTTC. This translates into CPSRSDRSGTYNEQFF.

This clonotype has a handful of counts. The CDR3 loop is CSVNHRGQNTEAFF. In DNA form, the CDR3 reads TGCAGCGTTAACCACAGGGGACAGAACACTGAAGCTTTCTTT. The J gene is TRBJ1-1, the V gene TRBV29-1; the match to TRBD1 covers 7 bases. The germline V gene has CDR1 SQVTM and CDR2 ANQGSEA. With V trimmed by 5 bases and J by 1 base, 7 bases remained unmatched. This CDR3 comprises 14 residues.

This clonotype showed up many times. This chain joins TRBV5-1 and TRBJ2-7; D is unclear. With 0 bases removed from V and 1 base from J, the gap between germline ends came to 8 bases. CDR1 SGHRS and CDR2 YFSETQ come from the germline V gene. This CDR3 has 14 amino acids. In nucleotides, the CDR3 is TGCGCCAGCAGCTTGGACACCCAATCCTACGAGCAGTACTTC. Its translation is CASSLDTQSYEQYF.

The genes are TRBV20-1 and TRBJ1-2, with TRBD1 identical over 9 bases. CDR1 is DFQATT and CDR2 is SNEGSKA in the germline V gene (reference sequence). The CDR3 is 18 amino acids. Germline trimming cut 0 bases from V and 4 bases from J; bases unmatched to any gene: 15. The CDR3 loop reads CSARDWQKGTGNPYGYTF. DNA for the CDR3: TGCAGTGCTAGAGACTGGCAAAAAGGGACAGGGAACCCCTATGGCTACACCTTC.

This clonotype was found a few times. This chain links TRBV30 with TRBJ1-1, with no clear D. The CDR3 is made up of 11 amino acids. V shed 3 bases and J shed 5 bases, with 7 bases lying between them. The germline V gene has CDR1 GTSNPN and CDR2 SVGIG (reference sequence). CDR3 in amino acids: CAWRYATEAFF. The DNA of the CDR3 is TGTGCCTGGAGGTATGCTACTGAAGCTTTCTTT. The entire variable domain, with the rest obtained from reference TRBV30 and TRBJ1-1, is as follows: SQTIHQWPATLVQPVGSPLSLECTVEGTSNPNLYWYRQAAGRGLQLLFYSVGIGQISSEVPQNLSASRPQDRQFILSSKKLLLSDSGFYLCAWRYATEAFFGQGTRLTVV.